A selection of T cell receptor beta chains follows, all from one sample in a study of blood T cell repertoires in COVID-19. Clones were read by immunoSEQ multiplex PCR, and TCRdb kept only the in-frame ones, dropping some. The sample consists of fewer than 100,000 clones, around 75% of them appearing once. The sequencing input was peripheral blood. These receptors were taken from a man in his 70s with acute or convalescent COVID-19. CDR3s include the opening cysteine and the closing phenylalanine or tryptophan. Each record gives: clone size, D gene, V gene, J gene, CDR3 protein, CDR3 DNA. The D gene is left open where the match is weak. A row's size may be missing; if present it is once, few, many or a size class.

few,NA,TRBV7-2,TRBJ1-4,CASSFQIATNEKLFF,TGTGCCAGCAGCTTCCAGATTGCAACTAATGAAAAACTGTTTTTT
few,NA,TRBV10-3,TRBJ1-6,CAISESRPDSSPLHF,TGTGCCATCAGTGAGTCCCGTCCAGACAGTTCACCCCTCCACTTT
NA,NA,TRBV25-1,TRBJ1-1,CASTVTGGTEAFF,TGTGCCAGCACAGTGACAGGCGGCACTGAAGCTTTCTTT
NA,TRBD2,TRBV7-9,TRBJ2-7,CASRSGTSGSYEQYF,TGTGCCAGCAGGTCCGGGACTAGCGGCTCCTACGAGCAGTACTTC
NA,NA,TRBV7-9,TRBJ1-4,CASSSLLGATNEKLFF,TGTGCCAGCAGCTCCCTGCTCGGAGCAACTAATGAAAAACTGTTTTTT
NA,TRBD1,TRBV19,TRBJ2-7,CASSLTGGNEQYF,TGTGCCAGTAGTCTGACAGGGGGAAACGAGCAGTACTTC
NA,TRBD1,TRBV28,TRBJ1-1,CASTQWPGLGTGGF,TGTGCCAGCACCCAATGGCCGGGACTCGGCACAGGGGGCTTT
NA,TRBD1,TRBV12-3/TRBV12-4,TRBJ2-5,CASSPTGVTQYF,TGTGCCAGCAGCCCGACAGGGGTGACCCAGTACTTC
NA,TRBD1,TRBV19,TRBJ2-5,CAGTKQGAETQYF,TGTGCCGGAACAAAACAGGGGGCTGAGACCCAGTACTTC
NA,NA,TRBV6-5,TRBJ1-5,CASSYGRWDQPQHF,TGTGCCAGCAGTTACGGGCGATGGGATCAGCCCCAGCATTTT
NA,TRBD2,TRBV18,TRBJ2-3,CASSQRIAGHTDTQYF,TGTGCCAGCTCACAGCGGATAGCGGGACACACAGATACGCAGTATTTT
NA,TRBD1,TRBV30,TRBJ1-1,CAWRRGQGTEAFF,TGTGCCTGGAGGCGCGGACAGGGGACTGAAGCTTTCTTT
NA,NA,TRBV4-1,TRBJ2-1,CASSQETGREFF,TGCGCCAGCAGCCAAGAGACAGGTAGGGAGTTCTTC
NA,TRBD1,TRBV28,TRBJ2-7,CASRRTTGTGKHEQYF,TGTGCCAGCAGGCGGACCACCGGGACAGGGAAGCACGAGCAGTACTTC
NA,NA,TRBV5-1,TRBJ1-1,CASSSLRGNEAFF,TGCGCCAGCAGCTCCCTCCGGGGGAATGAAGCTTTCTTT
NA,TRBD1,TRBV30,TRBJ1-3,CAWRREGARGNTIYF,TGTGCCTGGAGACGTGAGGGGGCCAGAGGAAACACCATATATTTT
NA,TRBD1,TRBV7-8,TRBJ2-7,CASSSRDSYEQYF,TGTGCCAGCAGCTCACGGGACAGCTACGAGCAGTACTTC
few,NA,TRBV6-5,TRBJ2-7,CASTAEVGYEQYF,TGTGCCAGCACCGCGGAGGTCGGCTACGAGCAGTACTTC
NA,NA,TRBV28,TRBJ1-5,CASFWLGGGQPQHF,TGTGCCAGCTTTTGGCTGGGGGGGGGTCAGCCCCAGCATTTT
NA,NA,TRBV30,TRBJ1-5,CAWSVGAGVPQHF,TGTGCCTGGAGTGTTGGGGCAGGGGTGCCCCAGCATTTT
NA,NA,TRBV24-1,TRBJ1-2,CATMDSTSYGYTF,TGTGCCACGATGGACAGTACCTCCTATGGCTACACCTTC
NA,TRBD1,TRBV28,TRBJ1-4,CASTGAREGKLFF,TGTGCCAGTACAGGGGCCCGGGAAGGAAAACTGTTTTTT
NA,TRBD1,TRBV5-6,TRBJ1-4,CASSLVTTGQGDEKLFF,TGTGCCAGCAGCTTGGTGACTACCGGACAGGGGGATGAAAAACTGTTTTTT
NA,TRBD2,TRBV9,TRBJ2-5,CASSVEADGSSGSLKTQYF,TGTGCCAGCAGCGTAGAGGCGGATGGGTCTAGCGGGAGTTTAAAGACCCAGTACTTC
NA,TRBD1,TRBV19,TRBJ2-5,CASSRQGFLQETQYF,TGTGCCAGTAGTAGACAGGGCTTTCTACAAGAGACCCAGTACTTC
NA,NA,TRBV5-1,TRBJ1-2,CASSSGANYGYTF,TGCGCCAGCAGTTCAGGGGCTAACTATGGCTACACCTTC
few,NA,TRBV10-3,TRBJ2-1,CAISESSYYNEQFF,TGTGCCATCAGTGAGTCCTCGTACTACAATGAGCAGTTCTTC
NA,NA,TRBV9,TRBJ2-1,CASSVTSQVTDEQFF,TGTGCCAGCAGCGTAACGAGCCAGGTTACTGATGAGCAGTTCTTC
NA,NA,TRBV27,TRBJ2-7,CASSPRGYRAAGAGEQYF,TGTGCCAGCAGTCCACGGGGCTACAGGGCGGCAGGAGCGGGGGAGCAGTACTTC
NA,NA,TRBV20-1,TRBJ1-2,CSASPPGGYTF,TGCAGTGCTAGCCCTCCAGGAGGCTACACCTTC
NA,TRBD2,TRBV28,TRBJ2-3,CASSPLAGATDTQYF,TGTGCCAGCAGTCCCTTAGCGGGAGCGACAGATACGCAGTATTTT
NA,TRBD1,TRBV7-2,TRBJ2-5,CASSFPTGRTGNF,TGTGCCAGCAGCTTTCCCACCGGACGGACAGGCAACTTC
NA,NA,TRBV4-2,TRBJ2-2,CASSQGVANTGELFF,TGTGCCAGCAGCCAGGGAGTCGCGAACACCGGGGAGCTGTTTTTT
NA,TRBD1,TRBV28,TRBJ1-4,CASSFPTGINEKLFF,TGTGCCAGCAGTTTTCCGACAGGGATCAATGAAAAACTGTTTTTT
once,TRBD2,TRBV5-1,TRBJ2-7,CASSSLAGADYEQYF,TGCGCCAGCAGCTCTTTAGCGGGAGCCGACTACGAGCAGTACTTC
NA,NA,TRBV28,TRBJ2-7,CASSLLQGLYEQYF,TGTGCCAGCAGTTTGTTGCAGGGTCTGTACGAGCAGTACTTC
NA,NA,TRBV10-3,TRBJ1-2,CAISDPGLNYGYTF,TGTGCCATCAGTGACCCTGGACTTAACTATGGCTACACCTTC
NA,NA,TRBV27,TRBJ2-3,CASSLVAGPPRQYF,TGTGCCAGCAGTTTAGTGGCGGGGCCGCCACGGCAGTATTTT
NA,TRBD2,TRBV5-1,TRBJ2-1,CASSLGLAGGFSYNEQFF,TGCGCCAGCAGCTTGGGACTAGCGGGAGGTTTCTCCTACAATGAGCAGTTCTTC
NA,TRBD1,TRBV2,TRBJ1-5,CASSFLLTGRQPQHF,TGTGCCAGCAGCTTCCTCCTGACAGGGCGTCAGCCCCAGCATTTT
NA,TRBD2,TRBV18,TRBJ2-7,CASSPGTSPYEQYF,TGTGCCAGCTCCCCCGGGACTAGCCCCTACGAGCAGTACTTC
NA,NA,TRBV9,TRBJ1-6,CASSVAESWNSPLHF,TGTGCCAGCAGCGTAGCTGAGAGCTGGAATTCACCCCTCCACTTT
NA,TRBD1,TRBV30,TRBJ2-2,CAWSSTTGTTGELFF,TGTGCCTGGAGTTCTACGACAGGGACGACCGGGGAGCTGTTTTTT
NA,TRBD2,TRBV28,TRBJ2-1,CASRWTSGSSNEQFF,TGTGCCAGCAGATGGACTAGCGGGAGTAGCAATGAGCAGTTCTTC
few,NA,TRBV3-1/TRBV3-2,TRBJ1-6,CASSPRSPLDVLHF,TGTGCCAGCAGCCCCCGGTCGCCCCTCGATGTCCTCCACTTT
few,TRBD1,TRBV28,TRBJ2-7,CASSFGQGAHEQYF,TGTGCCAGCAGTTTCGGACAGGGGGCCCACGAGCAGTACTTC
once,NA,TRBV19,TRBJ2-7,CASSSGRGSIDEQYF,TGTGCCAGTAGCTCCGGCCGGGGATCAATCGACGAGCAGTACTTC
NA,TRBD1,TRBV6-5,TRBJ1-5,CASSRDSGPQHF,TGTGCCAGCAGTCGGGACAGCGGCCCCCAGCATTTT
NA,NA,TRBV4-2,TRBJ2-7,CASSQGQLTYEQYF,TGTGCCAGCAGCCAAGGGCAGTTAACCTACGAGCAGTACTTC
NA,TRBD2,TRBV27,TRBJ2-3,CASFPGGSADTQYF,TGTGCCAGCTTCCCGGGAGGGTCGGCAGATACGCAGTATTTT
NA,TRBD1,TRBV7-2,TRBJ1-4,CASTPSGQGDEKLFF,TGTGCCAGCACCCCCTCGGGACAGGGGGATGAAAAACTGTTTTTT
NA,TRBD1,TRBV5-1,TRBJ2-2,CASSLTTGDTGELFF,TGCGCCAGCAGCTTGACGACAGGGGACACCGGGGAGCTGTTTTTT
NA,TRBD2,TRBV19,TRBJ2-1,CASSIPLGSGRGNEQFF,TGTGCCAGTAGTATCCCCCTGGGTAGCGGGAGGGGGAATGAGCAGTTCTTC
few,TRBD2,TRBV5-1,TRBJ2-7,CASSLGLAGEEQYF,TGCGCCAGCAGCTTGGGACTAGCGGGAGAAGAGCAGTACTTC
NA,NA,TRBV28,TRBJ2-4,CASSYTGRENIQYF,TGTGCCAGCAGTTACACAGGGCGGGAAAACATTCAGTACTTC
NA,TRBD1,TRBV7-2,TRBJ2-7,CASSLSRDRVNEQYF,TGTGCCAGCAGCTTATCTCGGGACAGGGTCAACGAGCAGTACTTC
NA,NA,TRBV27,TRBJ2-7,CATHLGRGSYEQYF,TGTGCCACACACCTCGGCAGGGGATCCTACGAGCAGTACTTC